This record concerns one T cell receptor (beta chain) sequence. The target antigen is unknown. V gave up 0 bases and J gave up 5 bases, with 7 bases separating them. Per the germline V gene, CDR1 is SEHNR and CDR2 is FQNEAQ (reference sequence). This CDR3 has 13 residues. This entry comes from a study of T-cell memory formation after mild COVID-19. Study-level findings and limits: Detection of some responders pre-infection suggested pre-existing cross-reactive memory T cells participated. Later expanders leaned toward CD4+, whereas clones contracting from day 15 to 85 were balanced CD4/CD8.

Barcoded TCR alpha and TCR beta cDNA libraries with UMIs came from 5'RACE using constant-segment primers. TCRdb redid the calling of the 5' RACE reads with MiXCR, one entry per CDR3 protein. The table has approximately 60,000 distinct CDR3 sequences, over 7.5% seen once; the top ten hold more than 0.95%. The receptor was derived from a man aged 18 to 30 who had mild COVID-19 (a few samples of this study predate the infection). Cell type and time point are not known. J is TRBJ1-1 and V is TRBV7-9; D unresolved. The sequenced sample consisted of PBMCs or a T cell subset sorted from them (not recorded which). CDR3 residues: CASSLAKATEAFF. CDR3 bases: TGTGCCAGCAGCTTAGCGAAGGCAACTGAAGCTTTCTTT.